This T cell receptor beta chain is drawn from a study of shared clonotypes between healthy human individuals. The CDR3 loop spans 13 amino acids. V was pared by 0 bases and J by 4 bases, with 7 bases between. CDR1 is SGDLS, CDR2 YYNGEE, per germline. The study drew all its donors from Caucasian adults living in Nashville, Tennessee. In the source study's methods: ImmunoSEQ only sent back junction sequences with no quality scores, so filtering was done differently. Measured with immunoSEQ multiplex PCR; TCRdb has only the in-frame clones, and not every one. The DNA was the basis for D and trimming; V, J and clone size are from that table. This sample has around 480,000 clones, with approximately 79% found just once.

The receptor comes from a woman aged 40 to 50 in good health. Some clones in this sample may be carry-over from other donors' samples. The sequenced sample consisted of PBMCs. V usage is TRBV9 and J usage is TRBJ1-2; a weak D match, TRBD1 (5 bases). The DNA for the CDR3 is TGTGCCAGCAGCGTAGACGGGGGCTATGGCTACACCTTC. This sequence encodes CASSVDGGYGYTF.